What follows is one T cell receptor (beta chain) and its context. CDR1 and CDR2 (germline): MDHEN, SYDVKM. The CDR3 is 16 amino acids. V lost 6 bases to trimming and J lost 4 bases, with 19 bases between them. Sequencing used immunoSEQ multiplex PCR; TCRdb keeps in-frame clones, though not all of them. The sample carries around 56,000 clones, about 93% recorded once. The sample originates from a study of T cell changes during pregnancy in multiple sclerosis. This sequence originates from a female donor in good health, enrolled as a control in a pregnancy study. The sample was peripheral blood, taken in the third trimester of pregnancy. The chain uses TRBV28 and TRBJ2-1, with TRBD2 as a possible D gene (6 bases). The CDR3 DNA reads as TGTGCCAGCAGGATAATTACGGGAGCGGGTTACAATGAGCAGTTCTTC. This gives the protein CASRIITGAGYNEQFF.